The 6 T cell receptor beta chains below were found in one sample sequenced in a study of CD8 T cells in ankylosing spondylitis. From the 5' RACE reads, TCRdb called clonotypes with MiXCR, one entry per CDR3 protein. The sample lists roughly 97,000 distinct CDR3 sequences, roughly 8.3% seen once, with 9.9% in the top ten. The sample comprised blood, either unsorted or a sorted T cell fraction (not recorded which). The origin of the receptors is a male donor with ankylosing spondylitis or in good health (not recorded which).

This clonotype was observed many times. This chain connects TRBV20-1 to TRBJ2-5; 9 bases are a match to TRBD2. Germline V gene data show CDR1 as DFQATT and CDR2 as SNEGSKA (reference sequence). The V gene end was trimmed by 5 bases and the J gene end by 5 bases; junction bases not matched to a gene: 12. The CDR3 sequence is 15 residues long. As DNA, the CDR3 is TGCAGTGCTTCTCCTGGGGAGCGGGGGGCGGAGACCCAGTACTTC. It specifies CSASPGERGAETQYF.

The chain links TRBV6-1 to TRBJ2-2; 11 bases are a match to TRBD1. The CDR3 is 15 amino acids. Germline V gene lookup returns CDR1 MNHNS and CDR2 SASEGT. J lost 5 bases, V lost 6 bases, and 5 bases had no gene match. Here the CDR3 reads CASRDRGRGTGELFF. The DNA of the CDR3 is TGTGCCAGCAGGGACAGGGGGCGAGGTACCGGGGAGCTGTTTTTT.

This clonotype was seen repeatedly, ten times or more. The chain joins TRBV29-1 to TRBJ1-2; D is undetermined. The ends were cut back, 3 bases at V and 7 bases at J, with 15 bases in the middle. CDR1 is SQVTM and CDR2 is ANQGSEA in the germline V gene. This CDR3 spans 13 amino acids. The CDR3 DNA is TGCAGCGTTGATACCGGTCCGCGGGTTGGCTACACCTTC. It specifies CSVDTGPRVGYTF.

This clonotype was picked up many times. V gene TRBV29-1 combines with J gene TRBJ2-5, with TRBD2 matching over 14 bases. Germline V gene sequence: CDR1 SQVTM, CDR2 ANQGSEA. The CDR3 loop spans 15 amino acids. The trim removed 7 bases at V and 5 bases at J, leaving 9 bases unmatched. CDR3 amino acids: CSGQGTSGSTETQYF. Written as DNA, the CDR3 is TGCAGCGGCCAAGGGACTAGCGGGAGTACTGAGACCCAGTACTTC.

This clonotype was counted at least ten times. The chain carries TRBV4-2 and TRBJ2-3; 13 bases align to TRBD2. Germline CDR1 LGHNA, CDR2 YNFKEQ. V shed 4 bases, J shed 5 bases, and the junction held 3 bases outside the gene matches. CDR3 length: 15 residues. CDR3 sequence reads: CASSLRLAGGDTQYF. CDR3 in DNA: TGTGCCAGCAGCCTCCGACTAGCGGGGGGAGATACGCAGTATTTT.

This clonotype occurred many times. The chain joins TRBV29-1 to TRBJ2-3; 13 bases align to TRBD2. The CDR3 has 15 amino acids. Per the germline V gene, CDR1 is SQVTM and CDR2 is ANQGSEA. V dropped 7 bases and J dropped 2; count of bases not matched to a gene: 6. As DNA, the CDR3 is TGCAGCGCCCCCGGGACTAGCGGGAACACAGATACGCAGTATTTT. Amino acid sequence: CSAPGTSGNTDTQYF.